The source of this T cell receptor beta chain is a study of Ad26.COV2.S vaccination and SARS-CoV-2 variants. As to this clone: Antigen specificity is unknown.

TCRdb's copy holds only in-frame clones and misses some; the assay was immunoSEQ multiplex PCR. The sample lists about 480,000 clones, around nine tenths seen once, with around 13% in the top ten. Study-level findings and limits: Overall T cell responses may have been underestimated by the analyses of TCR breadth and depth. While placebo recipients had lower spike-specific TCR breadth, vaccine recipients had more.

Germline V CDR1 and CDR2: ENHRY, SYGVKD. The CDR3 contains 15 residues. Deletions cut 6 bases from V and 3 bases from J, with 12 bases between. Sample treatment: 15 to 20 received Ad26.COV2.S at low or high dose, single or two shots; several received placebo; per-sample allocation not given. Collection of samples fell on day 63 after the first vaccine or placebo injection. A Boston adult aged 18-55 years was the donor. The J gene is TRBJ1-6, the V gene TRBV10-3; D is unclear. Sequenced material: peripheral blood, taken in a trial of Ad26.COV2.S vaccine versus placebo. This receptor was taken from a person between 18 and 60 years old who received the Ad26.COV2.S COVID-19 vaccine or a placebo. This CDR3 reads CAIRSSGSYNSPLHF. CDR3 DNA: TGTGCCATCAGAAGTTCGGGCAGCTATAATTCACCCCTCCACTTT.